These 8 T cell receptor beta chains came from one sample sequenced in a study of cytotoxic CD8 clonotypes in ibrutinib-treated CLL (dated by TCRdb to the early 2020s). Library creation used the immunoSEQ multiplex PCR assay. Not all clones reach the TCRdb copy of this immuneACCESS table, which keeps in-frame sequences only. Checked studies attribute under half of the gap to unresolved V genes and leave the rest unexplained. A total of about 330,000 clones appear in this sample, roughly 67% of them only once. The biggest ten clones account for around 6.6% of the sample. The sample in question was PBMCs, obtained after 36 months of ibrutinib treatment. The receptors stem from a human donor with chronic lymphocytic leukemia.

The chain combines TRBV4-3 with TRBJ2-7; TRBD2 aligns across 12 bases. Germline values: CDR1 LGHNA, CDR2 YSLEER. This CDR3 has 15 residues. J was trimmed by 7 bases and V by 2 bases; bases with no gene match: 6. In nucleotides, the CDR3 is TGCGCCAGCAGCCAAAGACTAGCGGGAGTAGGAGAGCAGTACTTC. Residues: CASSQRLAGVGEQYF.

The chain couples TRBV15 to TRBJ2-2; 7 nucleotides match TRBD2. Germline loops: CDR1 LNHNV, CDR2 YYDKDF (reference sequence). V shed 0 bases and J 3 bases; nucleotides not matched to a gene: 4. The CDR3 has 16 residues. CDR3 bases: TGTGCCACCAGCAGAGATCCTAGCGGTCACACCGGGGAGCTGTTTTTT. This gives the protein CATSRDPSGHTGELFF.

The chain carries TRBV19 and TRBJ2-7, with 8 nucleotides matching TRBD1. After removal of 6 bases from V and 2 bases from J, the junction contained 3 bases not matched to a gene. The CDR3 is 13 amino acids. Germline-derived CDR1 and CDR2 are LNHDA and SQIVND (reference sequence). In nucleotides, the CDR3 is TGTGCCAGTAGGGGACAGGCCACCTACGAGCAGTACTTC. Residues: CASRGQATYEQYF.

This rearrangement joins TRBV11-2 to TRBJ2-7; 7 bases line up with TRBD1. Germline CDR1 reads SGHAT; CDR2 reads FQNNGV. Trimming cost V 1 base and J 7 bases; bases outside gene matches: 4. This CDR3 is 13 amino acids long. CDR3 in amino acids: CASSLATGVEQYF. CDR3 DNA sequence: TGTGCCAGCAGCTTAGCTACAGGGGTGGAGCAGTACTTC.

The chain is built from TRBV7-9 and TRBJ2-2, with no clear D. The length of the CDR3 is 16 residues. Germline CDR1 reads SEHNR; CDR2 reads FQNEAQ (reference sequence). V lost 4 bases and J lost 1, with 13 bases in between. The CDR3 sequence is CASSSNKVGNTGELFF. For the CDR3, the DNA is TGTGCCAGCAGCTCTAATAAGGTTGGGAACACCGGGGAGCTGTTTTTT.

This chain uses TRBV6-1 with TRBJ2-7, with D maybe TRBD1 (5 bases). Trimming took off 1 base at V and 0 bases at J, with 10 bases between the two ends. This CDR3 region has 15 residues. Per the germline V gene, CDR1 is MNHNS and CDR2 is SASEGT. The CDR3 region has the DNA TGTGCCAGCAGTGAAGAGGGGTTGAGCTCCTACGAGCAGTACTTC. Its protein is CASSEEGLSSYEQYF.

The rearrangement joins TRBV6-1 to TRBJ2-1; the match to TRBD2 covers 12 bases. The CDR3 extends over 15 amino acids. The germline gives CDR1 MNHNS, CDR2 SASEGT. J gave up 4 bases and V 5 bases, and 3 bases lay outside the gene matches. For the CDR3, the DNA is TGTGCCAGCAGTAGGACTAGCGGGGAATACAATGAGCAGTTCTTC. Its protein product is CASSRTSGEYNEQFF.

This clone was seen more than once but under ten times. As DNA, the CDR3 is TGTGCCAGCAGCTCCTATGACACCGGGACAGGACACTATGGCTACACCTTC. It specifies CASSSYDTGTGHYGYTF. This chain connects TRBV7-9 to TRBJ1-2; the match to TRBD1 covers 8 bases. J lost 3 bases, V lost 4 bases, and 13 bases had no gene match. CDR1 SEHNR and CDR2 FQNEAQ come from the germline V gene (reference sequence). The CDR3 consists of 17 residues.